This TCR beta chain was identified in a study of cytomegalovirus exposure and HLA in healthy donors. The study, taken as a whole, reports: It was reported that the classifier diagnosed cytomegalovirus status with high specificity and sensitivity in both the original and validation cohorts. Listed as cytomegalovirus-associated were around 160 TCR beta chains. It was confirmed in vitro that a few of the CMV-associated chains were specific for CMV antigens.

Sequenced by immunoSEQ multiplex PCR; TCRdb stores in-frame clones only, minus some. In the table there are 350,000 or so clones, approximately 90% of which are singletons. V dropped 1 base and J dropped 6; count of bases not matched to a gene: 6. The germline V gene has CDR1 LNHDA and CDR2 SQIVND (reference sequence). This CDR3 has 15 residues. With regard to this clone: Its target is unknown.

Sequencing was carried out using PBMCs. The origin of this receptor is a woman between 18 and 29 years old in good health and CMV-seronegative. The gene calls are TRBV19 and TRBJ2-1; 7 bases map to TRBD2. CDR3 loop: CASSIVRGSINEQFF. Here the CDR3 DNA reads TGTGCCAGTAGTATAGTACGCGGGAGCATCAATGAGCAGTTCTTC.